One and the same sample provided the 14 T cell receptor beta chains below, sequenced in a study of T-cell reconstitution after alpha-beta-depleted transplantation in children. The library targeted TCRbeta and was prepared with unique molecular identifiers. MiXCR was run by TCRdb on the PCR reads, yielding one entry per CDR3 protein. The data show about 200,000 distinct CDR3 sequences, with 7% to 9% seen just once and less than 40% held by the top ten. The sequenced sample was PBMCs, mostly from graft donor cells, obtained 360 days after TCRalphabeta/CD19-depleted stem cell transplant. The receptor set was obtained from a male patient aged 2 to 10 who had a stem cell transplant for acute myeloid leukemia, so the T cells may come from the graft donor.

This clonotype was recorded many times. The chain employs TRBV13 and TRBJ2-3; TRBD2 matches at 12 bases. The CDR3 is made up of 16 amino acids. Germline V gene data show CDR1 as PRHDT and CDR2 as FYEKMQ (reference sequence). V gave up 5 bases and J gave up 5 bases; unmatched junction bases: 8. The CDR3 bases are TGTGCCAGCAGCGCCCGGACTAGCGGGAAGCGAGATACGCAGTATTTT. Its translation: CASSARTSGKRDTQYF. The complete variable domain, with remaining parts taken from reference TRBV13 and TRBJ2-3, reads AAGVIQSPRHLIKEKRETATLKCYPIPRHDTVYWYQQGPGQDPQFLISFYEKMQSDKGSIPDRFSAQQFSDYHSELNMSSLELGDSALYFCASSARTSGKRDTQYFGPGTRLTVL.

In its sample, this clonotype was seen many times. This chain links TRBV7-2 with TRBJ1-5; D ambiguous. The CDR3 consists of 13 residues. Deletions cut 1 base from V and 6 bases from J, with 7 bases between. Germline V lookup: CDR1 SGHTA, CDR2 FQGNSA. The CDR3 loop is CASSLDRRQPQHF. In DNA, the CDR3 is TGTGCCAGCAGCTTAGACAGACGTCAGCCCCAGCATTTT.

This clonotype was found a few times. In DNA form, the CDR3 reads TGTGCCAGCAGCCAAGAAAGTAGCGCCCATGAGCAGTTCTTC. It yields the protein CASSQESSAHEQFF. The rearrangement joins TRBV3-1 to TRBJ2-1; weak D call: TRBD2 (5 bases). The ends were cut back, 0 bases at V and 8 bases at J, with 11 bases in the middle. The V gene's germline CDR1 is LGHDT and CDR2 YNNKEL (reference sequence). The CDR3 consists of 14 residues.

This clonotype showed up just a few times. The rearrangement uses TRBV20-1 and TRBJ2-7; 9 bases match TRBD2. Germline lookup yields CDR1 DFQATT and CDR2 SNEGSKA (reference sequence). V gave up 6 bases and J gave up 1 base; unmatched junction bases: 10. The CDR3 has 15 amino acids. CDR3 DNA: TGCAGTGCCGGGGGAGCCCTAGCGGGATCCTACGAGCAGTACTTC. This codes for CSAGGALAGSYEQYF.

At least ten counts were recorded for this clonotype. This chain connects TRBV29-1 to TRBJ2-5, with D possibly TRBD2 on 5 matching bases. The CDR3 length is 12 residues. The V gene's germline CDR1 is SQVTM and CDR2 ANQGSEA. The germline V and J ends were trimmed by 5 bases and 7 bases, with 14 bases remaining between them. CDR3 loop: CSVSGLPRTQYF. DNA of the CDR3: TGCAGCGTTTCCGGACTCCCTAGGACCCAGTACTTC.

This clonotype was picked up many times. The chain combines TRBV11-2 with TRBJ2-1, with no clear D. The CDR3 totals 13 residues. Deletions cut 6 bases from V and 8 bases from J, with 14 bases between. Germline-derived CDR1 and CDR2 are SGHAT and FQNNGV. Written as DNA, the CDR3 is TGTGCCAGCAGAAGGGAAAATTACGATGAGCAGTTCTTC. Translating it yields CASRRENYDEQFF.

A few counts support this clonotype. This chain uses TRBV10-1 with TRBJ2-3; D might be TRBD2 (5 bases). Germline lookup yields CDR1 WNHNN and CDR2 SYGVQD (reference sequence). The CDR3 has 18 amino acids. V was shortened by 0 bases and J by 1 base, with 17 bases between the two germline ends. Written as DNA, the CDR3 is TGCGCCAGCAGTGAGTCAGGATCGGAACCGCGGGGCACAGATACGCAGTATTTT. This encodes CASSESGSEPRGTDTQYF.

The chain is built from TRBV29-1 and TRBJ2-7, with D possibly TRBD1 on 6 matching bases. This CDR3 is built from 12 residues. With 4 bases removed from V and 4 bases from J, the gap between germline ends came to 11 bases. The V gene's germline CDR1 is SQVTM and CDR2 ANQGSEA. The CDR3, as DNA: TGCAGCGTTGCCCTACAGGGATACGAGCAGTACTTC. Residues: CSVALQGYEQYF.

Only a few counts were recorded for this clonotype. At one boundary the junction diverges from the germline segment, which might be a read error. The genes are TRBV12-5 and TRBJ2-5, with 11 bases identical to TRBD2. The CDR3 runs 18 residues. The V gene's germline CDR1 is LGHNT and CDR2 FRNRAP. The chain's CDR3 is CASGLTYSGLADQGTQYF. The CDR3 nucleotides read TGTGCTAGTGGTTTGACTTACTCGGGACTAGCGGATCAAGGGACCCAGTACTTC.

This clonotype was detected many times. This chain connects TRBV5-1 to TRBJ1-5, with TRBD1 matching over 11 bases. Germline V lookup: CDR1 SGHRS, CDR2 YFSETQ. Unmatched junction bases numbered 6, after V lost 3 bases and J lost 7 bases. The CDR3 loop spans 15 amino acids. CDR3 DNA sequence: TGCGCCAGCAGCTCTGGGACAGGGGGATTGCAGCCCCAGCATTTT. Translated: CASSSGTGGLQPQHF.

This clonotype occurred many times. This chain connects TRBV9 to TRBJ2-7, with 10 nucleotides matching TRBD1. The germline V gene has CDR1 SGDLS and CDR2 YYNGEE. Trimming took 4 bases from V and 0 from J; bases not matched to a gene: 1. The length of the CDR3 is 14 residues. For the CDR3, the DNA is TGTGCCAGCAGCCGGACAGGGGGCTCCTACGAGCAGTACTTC. It specifies CASSRTGGSYEQYF. The whole variable domain, remainder taken from reference TRBV9 and TRBJ2-7, is DSGVTQTPKHLITATGQRVTLRCSPRSGDLSVYWYQQSLDQGLQFLIQYYNGEERAKGNILERFSAQQFPDLHSELNLSSLELGDSALYFCASSRTGGSYEQYFGPGTRLTVT.

The V call is TRBV30, the J call TRBJ1-1; unclear D gene. Germline V CDR1 and CDR2: GTSNPN, SVGIG (reference sequence). Trimming pared 3 bases from V and 0 bases from J, leaving 8 bases between. This CDR3 is built from 13 residues. The CDR3 region has the DNA TGTGCCTGGAGACGTAACATGAACACTGAAGCTTTCTTT. Amino acid sequence: CAWRRNMNTEAFF.

This clonotype was seen a handful of times. This sequence joins TRBV5-1 and TRBJ2-5; D is perhaps TRBD2 (5 bases). V was trimmed by 4 bases and J by 2 bases, leaving 12 bases between them. The germline CDR1 and CDR2 sequences are SGHRS and YFSETQ. The CDR3 consists of 14 residues. CDR3 sequence (DNA): TGCGCCAGCAGCCTGGACTCGACACAAGAGACCCAGTACTTC. This translates into CASSLDSTQETQYF.

Ten or more counts support this clonotype. The DNA for the CDR3 is TGTGCCAGCAGTCAGGGACAGGGCCTGGCTTTCTTT. It encodes CASSQGQGLAFF. This chain connects TRBV6-5 to TRBJ1-1; 9 bases are shared with TRBD1. The CDR3 has 12 residues. Germline CDR1 is MNHEY and CDR2 is SVGAGI. After removal of 5 bases from V and 11 bases from J, the junction contained 6 bases not matched to a gene.